This T cell receptor (beta chain) was recorded in a study of PD-1 blockade in classical Hodgkin lymphoma. General study results and limits: Why the repertoires differ is still unclear, perhaps disease activity or prior therapy. The study reported lower baseline TCR diversity in newly diagnosed patients than in healthy donors.

The repertoire was sequenced with immunoSEQ multiplex PCR; TCRdb's copy has only in-frame clones and lacks some. This sample has around 16,000 clones; around 92% occur once, and the top ten carry 0.51%. This clone appeared once. Its antigen is as yet unknown. The time point here: newly diagnosed, previously untreated cHL patient sample. Thawed PBMCs yielded CD4+ T cells through magnetic negative selection. Acting as the comparison were PBMCs from newly diagnosed, untreated classical Hodgkin lymphoma. The CDR3 sequence is 15 residues long. V lost 6 bases and J lost 4, with 15 bases in between. Germline V lookup: CDR1 SNHLY, CDR2 FYNNEI.

This sequence joins TRBV2 and TRBJ1-4, with D maybe TRBD1 (6 bases). The sequencing input was CD4+ T cells from blood. The source of this sequence is a human donor with classical Hodgkin lymphoma. CDR3 coding DNA: TGTGCCAGCAGCGCCAGGACAGCTTTTAATGAAAAACTGTTTTTT. It translates to CASSARTAFNEKLFF.